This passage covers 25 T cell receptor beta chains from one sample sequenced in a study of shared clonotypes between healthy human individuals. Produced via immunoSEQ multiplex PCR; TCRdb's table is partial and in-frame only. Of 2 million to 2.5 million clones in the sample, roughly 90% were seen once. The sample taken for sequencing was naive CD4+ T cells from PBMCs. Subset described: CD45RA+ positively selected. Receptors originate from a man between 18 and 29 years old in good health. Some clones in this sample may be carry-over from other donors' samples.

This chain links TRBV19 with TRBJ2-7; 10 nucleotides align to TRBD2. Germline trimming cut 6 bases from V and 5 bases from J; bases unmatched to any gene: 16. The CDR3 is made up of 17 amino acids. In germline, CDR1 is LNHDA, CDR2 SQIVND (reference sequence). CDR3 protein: CASSQGGGSSGRNEQYF. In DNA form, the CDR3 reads TGTGCCAGTAGCCAAGGGGGAGGAAGTAGCGGGAGGAACGAGCAGTACTTC.

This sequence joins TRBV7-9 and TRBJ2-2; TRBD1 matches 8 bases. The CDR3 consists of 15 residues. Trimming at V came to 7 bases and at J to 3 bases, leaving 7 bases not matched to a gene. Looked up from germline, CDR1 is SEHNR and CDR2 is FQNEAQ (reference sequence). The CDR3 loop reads CASNLGQGDTGELFF. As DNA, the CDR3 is TGTGCCAGCAACCTAGGACAGGGTGACACCGGGGAGCTGTTTTTT.

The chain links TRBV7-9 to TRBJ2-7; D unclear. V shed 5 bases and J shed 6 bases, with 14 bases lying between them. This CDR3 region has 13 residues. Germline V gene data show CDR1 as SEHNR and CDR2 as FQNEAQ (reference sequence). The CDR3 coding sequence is TGTGCCAGCAGCCCTCCGGGCTCCCTCGAGCAGTACTTC. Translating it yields CASSPPGSLEQYF.

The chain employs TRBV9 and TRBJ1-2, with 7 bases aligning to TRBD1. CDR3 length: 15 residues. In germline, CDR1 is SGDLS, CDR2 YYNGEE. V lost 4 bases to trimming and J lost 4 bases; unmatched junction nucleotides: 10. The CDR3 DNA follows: TGTGCCAGCAGCCCCGAGGGGACAGTTTCCTATGGCTACACCTTC. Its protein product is CASSPEGTVSYGYTF.

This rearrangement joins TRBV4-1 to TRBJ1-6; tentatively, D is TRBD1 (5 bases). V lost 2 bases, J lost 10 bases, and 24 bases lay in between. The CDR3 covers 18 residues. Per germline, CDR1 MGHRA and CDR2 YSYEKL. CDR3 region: CASSQLNPGPHLRSPLHF. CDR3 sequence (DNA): TGCGCCAGCAGCCAACTAAATCCGGGACCCCACCTACGGTCACCCCTCCACTTT.

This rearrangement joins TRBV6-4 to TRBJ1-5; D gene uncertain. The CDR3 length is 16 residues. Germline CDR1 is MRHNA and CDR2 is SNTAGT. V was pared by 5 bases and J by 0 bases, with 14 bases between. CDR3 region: CASSTVRYDSNQPQHF. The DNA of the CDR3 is TGTGCCAGCAGTACGGTAAGGTATGATAGCAATCAGCCCCAGCATTTT.

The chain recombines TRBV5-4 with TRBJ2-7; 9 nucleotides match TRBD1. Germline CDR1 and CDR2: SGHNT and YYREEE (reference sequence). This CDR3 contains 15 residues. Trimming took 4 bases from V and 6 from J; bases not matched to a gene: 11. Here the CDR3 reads CASSLPGQGVFEQYF. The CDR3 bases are TGTGCCAGCAGCCTCCCGGGACAGGGTGTATTCGAGCAGTACTTC.

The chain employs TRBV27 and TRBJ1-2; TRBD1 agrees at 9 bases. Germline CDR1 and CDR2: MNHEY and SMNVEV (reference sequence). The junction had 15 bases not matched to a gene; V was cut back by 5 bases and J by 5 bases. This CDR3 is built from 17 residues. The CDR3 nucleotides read TGTGCCAGCAGTGGTACAGGGGGCTCCTCTATAAGATATGGCTACACCTTC. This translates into CASSGTGGSSIRYGYTF.

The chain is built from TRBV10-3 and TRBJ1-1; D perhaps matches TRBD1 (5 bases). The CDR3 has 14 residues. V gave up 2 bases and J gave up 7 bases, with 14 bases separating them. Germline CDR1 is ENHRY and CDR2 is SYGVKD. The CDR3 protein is CAISEGKGISEAFF. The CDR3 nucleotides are TGTGCCATCAGTGAGGGAAAGGGGATAAGTGAAGCTTTCTTT.

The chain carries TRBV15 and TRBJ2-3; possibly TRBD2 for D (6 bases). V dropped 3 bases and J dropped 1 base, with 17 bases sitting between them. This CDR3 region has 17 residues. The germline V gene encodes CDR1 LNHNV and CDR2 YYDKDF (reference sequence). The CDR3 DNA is TGTGCCACCAGCAGGGGAGCCTCCCCGGGGGGCACAGATACGCAGTATTTT. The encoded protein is CATSRGASPGGTDTQYF.

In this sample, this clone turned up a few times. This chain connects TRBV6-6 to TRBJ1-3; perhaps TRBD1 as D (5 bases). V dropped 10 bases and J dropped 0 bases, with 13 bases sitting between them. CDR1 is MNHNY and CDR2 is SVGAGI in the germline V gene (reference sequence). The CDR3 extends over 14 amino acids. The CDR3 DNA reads TGTGCCACCCACGGGGCTAGCTCTGGAAACACCATATATTTT. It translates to CATHGASSGNTIYF.

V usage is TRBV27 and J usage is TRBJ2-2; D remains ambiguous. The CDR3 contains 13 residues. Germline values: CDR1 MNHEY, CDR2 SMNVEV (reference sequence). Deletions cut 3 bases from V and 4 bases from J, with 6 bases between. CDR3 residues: CASSLLFTGELFF. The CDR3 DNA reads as TGTGCCAGCAGTTTGCTCTTCACCGGGGAGCTGTTTTTT.

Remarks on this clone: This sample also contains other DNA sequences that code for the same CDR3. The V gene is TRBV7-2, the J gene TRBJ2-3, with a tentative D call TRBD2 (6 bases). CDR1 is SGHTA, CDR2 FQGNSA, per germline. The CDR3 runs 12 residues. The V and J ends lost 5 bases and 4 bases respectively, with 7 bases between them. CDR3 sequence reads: CASSRRADTQYF. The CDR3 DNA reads TGTGCCAGCAGCCGGAGGGCAGATACGCAGTATTTT. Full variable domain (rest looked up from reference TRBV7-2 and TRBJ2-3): GAGVSQSPSNKVTEKGKDVELRCDPISGHTALYWYRQSLGQGLEFLIYFQGNSAPDKSGLPSDRFSAERTGGSVSTLTIQRTQQEDSAVYLCASSRRADTQYFGPGTRLTVL.

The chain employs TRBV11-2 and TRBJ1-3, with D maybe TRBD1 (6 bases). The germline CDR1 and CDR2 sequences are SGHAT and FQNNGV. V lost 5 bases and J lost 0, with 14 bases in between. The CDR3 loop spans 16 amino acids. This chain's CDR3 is CASSLTGQSSGNTIYF. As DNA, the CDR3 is TGTGCCAGCAGCCTGACAGGACAAAGCTCTGGAAACACCATATATTTT.

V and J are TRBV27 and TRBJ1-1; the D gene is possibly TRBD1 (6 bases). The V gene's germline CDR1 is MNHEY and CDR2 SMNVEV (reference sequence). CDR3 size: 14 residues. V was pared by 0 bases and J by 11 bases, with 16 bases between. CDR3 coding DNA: TGTGCCAGCAGTTTATCGGTGGGACACGGCGCGGCTTTCTTT. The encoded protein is CASSLSVGHGAAFF.

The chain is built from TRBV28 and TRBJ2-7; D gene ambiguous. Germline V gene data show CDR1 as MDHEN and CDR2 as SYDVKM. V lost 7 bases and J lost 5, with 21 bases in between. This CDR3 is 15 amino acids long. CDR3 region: CASTETGLLSHEQYF. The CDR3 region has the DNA TGTGCCAGCACCGAGACCGGGCTATTATCCCACGAGCAGTACTTC. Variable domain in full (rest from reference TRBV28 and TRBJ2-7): DVKVTQSSRYLVKRTGEKVFLECVQDMDHENMFWYRQDPGLGLRLIYFSYDVKMKEKGDIPEGYSVSREKKERFSLILESASTNQTSMYLCASTETGLLSHEQYFGPGTRLTVT.

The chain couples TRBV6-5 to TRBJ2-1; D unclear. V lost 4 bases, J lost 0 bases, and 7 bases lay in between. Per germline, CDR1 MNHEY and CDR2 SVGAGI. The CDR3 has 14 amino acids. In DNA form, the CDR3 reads TGTGCCAGCAGTTCCATATCCTCCTACAATGAGCAGTTCTTC. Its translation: CASSSISSYNEQFF.

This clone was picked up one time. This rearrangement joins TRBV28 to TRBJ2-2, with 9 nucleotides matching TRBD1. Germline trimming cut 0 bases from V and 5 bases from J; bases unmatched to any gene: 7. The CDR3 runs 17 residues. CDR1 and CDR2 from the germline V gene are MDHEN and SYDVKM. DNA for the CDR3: TGTGCCAGCAGTTTATGGGGTTGGGACAGGGAAACCGGGGAGCTGTTTTTT. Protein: CASSLWGWDRETGELFF.

CDR3 loop: CASSRKGSPTSLNTGELFF. The CDR3 DNA sequence: TGCGCCAGCAGCCGCAAGGGTTCACCTACTTCTCTGAACACCGGGGAGCTGTTTTTT. V is TRBV4-1 and J is TRBJ2-2; D is unclear. The germline V gene encodes CDR1 MGHRA and CDR2 YSYEKL. V shed 4 bases and J shed 1 base, with 22 bases lying between them. This CDR3 comprises 19 residues.

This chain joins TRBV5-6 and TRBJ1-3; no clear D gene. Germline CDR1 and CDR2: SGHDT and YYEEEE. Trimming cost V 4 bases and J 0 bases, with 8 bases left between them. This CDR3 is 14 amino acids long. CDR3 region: CASSPVNSGNTIYF. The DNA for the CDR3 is TGTGCCAGCAGCCCGGTTAACTCTGGAAACACCATATATTTT.

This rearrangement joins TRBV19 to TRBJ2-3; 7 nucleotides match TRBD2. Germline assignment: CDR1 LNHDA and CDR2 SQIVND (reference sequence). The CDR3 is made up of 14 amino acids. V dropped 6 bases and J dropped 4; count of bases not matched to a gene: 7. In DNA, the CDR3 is TGTGCCAGTAGAGACCGGGACTATCCAGATACGCAGTATTTT. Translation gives CASRDRDYPDTQYF.

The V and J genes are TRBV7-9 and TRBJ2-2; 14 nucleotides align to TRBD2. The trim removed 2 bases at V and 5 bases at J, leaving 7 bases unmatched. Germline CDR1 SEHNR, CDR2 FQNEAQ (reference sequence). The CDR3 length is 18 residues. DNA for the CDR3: TGTGCCAGCAGCTTAAGACTAGCGGGAGGGCCCCGAACCGGGGAGCTGTTTTTT. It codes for CASSLRLAGGPRTGELFF.

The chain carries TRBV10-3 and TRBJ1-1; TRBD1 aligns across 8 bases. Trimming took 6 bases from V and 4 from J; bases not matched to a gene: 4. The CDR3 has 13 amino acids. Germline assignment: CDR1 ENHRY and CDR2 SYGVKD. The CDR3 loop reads CAIRVQGGTEAFF. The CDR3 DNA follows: TGTGCCATCAGGGTACAGGGGGGCACTGAAGCTTTCTTT.

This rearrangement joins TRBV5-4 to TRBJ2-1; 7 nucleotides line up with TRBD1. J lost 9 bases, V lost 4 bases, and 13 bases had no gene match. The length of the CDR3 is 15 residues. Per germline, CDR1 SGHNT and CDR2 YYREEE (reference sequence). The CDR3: CASSPPGQSQGEQFF. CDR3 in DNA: TGTGCCAGCAGCCCCCCGGGACAGTCGCAGGGTGAGCAGTTCTTC. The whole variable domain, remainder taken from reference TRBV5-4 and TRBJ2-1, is ETGVTQSPTHLIKTRGQQVTLRCSSQSGHNTVSWYQQALGQGPQFIFQYYREEENGRGNFPPRFSGLQFPNYSSELNVNALELDDSALYLCASSPPGQSQGEQFFGPGTRLTVL.

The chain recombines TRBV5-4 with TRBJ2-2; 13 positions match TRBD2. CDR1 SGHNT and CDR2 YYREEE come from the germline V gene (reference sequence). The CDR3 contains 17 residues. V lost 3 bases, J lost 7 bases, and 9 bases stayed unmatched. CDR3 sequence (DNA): TGTGCCAGCAGCTCCCCGTCTAGACTAGCGGGAGGCGGGGAGCTGTTTTTT. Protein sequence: CASSSPSRLAGGGELFF.